This T cell receptor beta chain was recorded in a study of patients and donors after allogeneic stem cell transplantation. Trimming took off 0 bases at V and 0 bases at J, with 6 bases between the two ends. This CDR3 is built from 15 residues. The germline V gene has CDR1 MNHEY and CDR2 SVGAGI. MiXCR, run by TCRdb on the RT-PCR reads, gives a single entry per CDR3 protein. Of hundreds of thousands of distinct CDR3 sequences listed, roughly 13% are singletons. The source material was blood, either unsorted or a sorted T cell fraction (not recorded which). This chain uses TRBV6-5 with TRBJ1-5, with no clear D. The clonotype was recovered from a human donor who was either an allogeneic HSCT recipient or a stem cell or donor lymphocyte infusion donor (not recorded which). It is not recorded whose cells these are; they may come from a transplant donor. CDR3 residues: CASSYSWDSNQPQHF. The CDR3 nucleotides read TGTGCCAGCAGTTACTCCTGGGATAGCAATCAGCCCCAGCATTTT.